This TCR beta chain was profiled in a study of T cell responses to AZD1222 COVID-19 vaccine. Study-level findings and limits: Two doses of AZD1222 preceded a rise in Spike-specific TCR breadth and depth.

Germline lookup yields CDR1 LGHDT and CDR2 YNNKEL (reference sequence). This CDR3 is 15 amino acids long. Trimming removed 1 base at V and 1 base at J, with 8 bases between. In the case of this clone: No antigen is known for it.

The data were produced by immunoSEQ multiplex PCR, yet TCRdb's version contains in-frame clones alone and is incomplete. The sample has roughly 120,000 clones, approximately 90% seen once. This specimen consisted of peripheral blood, obtained on day 0 of AZD1222 vaccination. The sequence was obtained from an adult in good health. This chain uses TRBV3-1 (or the pseudogene TRBV3-2) with TRBJ1-5; a possible D gene is TRBD1 (5 bases). CDR3 DNA sequence: TGTGCCAGCAGCCAAGGGGGCAGAAGCAATCAGCCCCAGCATTTT. Translating it yields CASSQGGRSNQPQHF.